Detailed here is one TCR beta chain. Its antigen remains unidentified. The data are from a study of shared clonotypes between healthy human individuals. About the research overall: Donors, aged 18 to 49, were a couple of women and three men.

Study-wide points: Shared clonotypes: approximately 5.3% naive CD4, roughly 4% naive CD8, 2.3% memory CD4, about 0.41% memory CD8. Rarefaction gave evidence that sorted-subset sequencing remained incomplete despite large depth. Sequencing depth was expected to affect clonotype sharing among donors.

Libraries were prepared by immunoSEQ multiplex PCR; TCRdb keeps only in-frame clonotypes and omits some of them. The profile shows 550,000 to 850,000 clones, approximately 79% of them singletons. V lost 3 bases and J lost 2, with 8 bases in between. This CDR3 contains 13 residues. The germline V gene has CDR1 WNHNN and CDR2 SYGVQD (reference sequence). The source material was memory CD4+ T cells sorted from blood. Subset reported: CD45RA-negative fraction. V and J are TRBV10-1 and TRBJ2-7, with D perhaps TRBD1 or TRBD2 (5 bases each). The sequence was obtained from a woman aged 25 to 39 in good health. The CDR3 sequence: CASSDLGAYEQYF. CDR3 DNA: TGCGCCAGCAGTGACCTGGGGGCCTACGAGCAGTACTTC.